This T cell receptor (beta chain) was sequenced during a study of blood T cell repertoires in COVID-19. The protocol was immunoSEQ multiplex PCR, while the TCRdb copy is restricted to in-frame clones and leaves out a portion. The sample carries about 230,000 clones, about nine tenths recorded once. V lost 9 bases, J lost 4 bases, and 4 bases stayed unmatched. The CDR3 totals 13 residues. CDR1 LNHDA and CDR2 SQIVND come from the germline V gene (reference sequence). The source material was PBMCs or T cells enriched from blood (not recorded which). The origin of this receptor is a woman under 40 with acute COVID-19. The chain combines TRBV19 with TRBJ2-3, with TRBD2 identical over 10 bases. The CDR3 loop is CASTSGAADTQYF. For the CDR3, the DNA is TGTGCCAGCACTAGCGGGGCGGCAGATACGCAGTATTTT. The variable domain in full, completed from reference TRBV19 and TRBJ2-3, reads DGGITQSPKYLFRKEGQNVTLSCEQNLNHDAMYWYRQDPGQGLRLIYYSQIVNDFQKGDIAEGYSVSREKKESFPLTVTSAQKNPTAFYLCASTSGAADTQYFGPGTRLTVL.